Given below is one T cell receptor beta chain in context. This sample was included in a study of CD8 T cells in Susac syndrome. RNA totalling about 0.45 to 1 ug underwent reverse transcription with random hexamers. Amplification of TCR beta CDR3 by immunoSEQ multiplex PCR spanned 54 Vbeta and 13 Jbeta. TCRdb reprocessed the immunoSEQ multiplex PCR reads with MiXCR, giving one entry per CDR3 protein. The table lists some 150,000 distinct CDR3 sequences, over 85% of them singletons. The source material was CD8+ T cells from PBMCs. The source of this sequence is a human donor with multiple sclerosis.

CDR3: CASSPGTSGGVAKNIQYF. The CDR3, as DNA: TGTGCCAGCAGTCCCGGGACTAGCGGGGGGGTAGCCAAAAACATTCAGTACTTC. V and J are TRBV2 and TRBJ2-4, with 16 bases lining up with TRBD2. V gave up 5 bases and J gave up 0 bases; unmatched junction bases: 4. CDR1 is SNHLY and CDR2 is FYNNEI in the germline V gene. The CDR3 is 18 amino acids.